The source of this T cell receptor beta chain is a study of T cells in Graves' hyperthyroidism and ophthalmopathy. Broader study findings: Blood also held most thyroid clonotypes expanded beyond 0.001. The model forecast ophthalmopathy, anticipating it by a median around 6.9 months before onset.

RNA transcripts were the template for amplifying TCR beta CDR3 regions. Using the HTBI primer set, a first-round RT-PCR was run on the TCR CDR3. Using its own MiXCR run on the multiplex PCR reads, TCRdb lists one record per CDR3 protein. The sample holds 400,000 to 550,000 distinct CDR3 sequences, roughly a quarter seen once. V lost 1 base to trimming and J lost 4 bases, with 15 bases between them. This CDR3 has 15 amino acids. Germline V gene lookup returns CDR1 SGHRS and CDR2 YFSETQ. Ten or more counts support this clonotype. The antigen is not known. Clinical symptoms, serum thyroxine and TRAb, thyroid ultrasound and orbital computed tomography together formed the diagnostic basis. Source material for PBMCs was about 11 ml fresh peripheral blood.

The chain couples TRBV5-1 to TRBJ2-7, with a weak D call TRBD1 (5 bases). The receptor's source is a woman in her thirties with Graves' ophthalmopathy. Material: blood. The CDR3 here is CASSLSQGRSYEQYF. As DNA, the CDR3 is TGCGCCAGCAGCTTGAGTCAGGGAAGGTCTTACGAGCAGTACTTC.